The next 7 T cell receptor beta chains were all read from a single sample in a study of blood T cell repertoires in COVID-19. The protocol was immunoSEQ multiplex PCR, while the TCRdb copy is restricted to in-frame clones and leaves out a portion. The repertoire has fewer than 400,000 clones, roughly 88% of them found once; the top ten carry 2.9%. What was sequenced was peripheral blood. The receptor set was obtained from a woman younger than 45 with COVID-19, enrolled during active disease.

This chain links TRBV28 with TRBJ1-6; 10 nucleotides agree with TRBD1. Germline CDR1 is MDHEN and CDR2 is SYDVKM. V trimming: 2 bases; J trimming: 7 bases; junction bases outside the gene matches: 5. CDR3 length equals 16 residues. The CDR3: CASSLGSGQGNSPLHF. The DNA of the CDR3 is TGTGCCAGCAGTTTAGGTTCGGGACAGGGGAATTCACCCCTCCACTTT.

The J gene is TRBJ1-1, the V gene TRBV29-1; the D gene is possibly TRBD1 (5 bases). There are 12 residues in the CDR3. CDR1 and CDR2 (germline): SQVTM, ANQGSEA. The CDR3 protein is CSADRAGTEAFF. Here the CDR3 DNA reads TGCAGTGCCGATAGGGCAGGGACTGAAGCTTTCTTT. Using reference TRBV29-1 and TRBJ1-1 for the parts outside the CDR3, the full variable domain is SAVISQKPSRDICQRGTSLTIQCQVDSQVTMMFWYRQQPGQSLTLIATANQGSEATYESGFVIDKFPISRPNLTFSTLTVSNMSPEDSSIYLCSADRAGTEAFFGQGTRLTVV.

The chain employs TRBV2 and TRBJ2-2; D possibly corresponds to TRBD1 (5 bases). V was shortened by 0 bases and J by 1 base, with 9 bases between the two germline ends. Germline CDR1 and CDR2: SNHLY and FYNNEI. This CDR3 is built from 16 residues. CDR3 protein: CASSEAGRRNTGELFF. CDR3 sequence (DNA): TGTGCCAGCAGTGAAGCGGGGCGGAGGAACACCGGGGAGCTGTTTTTT.

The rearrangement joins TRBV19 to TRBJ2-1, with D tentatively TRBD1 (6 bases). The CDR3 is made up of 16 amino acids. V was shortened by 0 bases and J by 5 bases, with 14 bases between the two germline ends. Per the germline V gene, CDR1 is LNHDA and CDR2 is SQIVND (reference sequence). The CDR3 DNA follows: TGTGCCAGTAGTATAGATGGGCAGGGGAGAGACAATGAGCAGTTCTTC. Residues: CASSIDGQGRDNEQFF.

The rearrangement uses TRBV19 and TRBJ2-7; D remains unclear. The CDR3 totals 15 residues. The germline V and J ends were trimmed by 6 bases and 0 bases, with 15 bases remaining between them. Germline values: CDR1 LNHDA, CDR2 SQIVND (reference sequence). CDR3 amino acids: CASRARGYSSYEQYF. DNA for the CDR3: TGTGCCAGTAGAGCGAGAGGTTATAGCTCCTACGAGCAGTACTTC.

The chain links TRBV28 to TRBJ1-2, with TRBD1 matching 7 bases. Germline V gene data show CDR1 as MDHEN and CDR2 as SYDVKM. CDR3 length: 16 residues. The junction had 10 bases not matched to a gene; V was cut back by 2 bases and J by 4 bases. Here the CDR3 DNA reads TGTGCCAGCAGTTTAGGCGGAGGGGGCCCGACCTATGGCTACACCTTC. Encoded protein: CASSLGGGGPTYGYTF.

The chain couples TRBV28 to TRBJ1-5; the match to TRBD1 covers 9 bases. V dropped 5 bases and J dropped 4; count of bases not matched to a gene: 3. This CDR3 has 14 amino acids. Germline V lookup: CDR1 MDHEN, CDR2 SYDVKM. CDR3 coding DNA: TGTGCCAGCAGTACAGGGGGCACGAATCAGCCCCAGCATTTT. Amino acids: CASSTGGTNQPQHF.